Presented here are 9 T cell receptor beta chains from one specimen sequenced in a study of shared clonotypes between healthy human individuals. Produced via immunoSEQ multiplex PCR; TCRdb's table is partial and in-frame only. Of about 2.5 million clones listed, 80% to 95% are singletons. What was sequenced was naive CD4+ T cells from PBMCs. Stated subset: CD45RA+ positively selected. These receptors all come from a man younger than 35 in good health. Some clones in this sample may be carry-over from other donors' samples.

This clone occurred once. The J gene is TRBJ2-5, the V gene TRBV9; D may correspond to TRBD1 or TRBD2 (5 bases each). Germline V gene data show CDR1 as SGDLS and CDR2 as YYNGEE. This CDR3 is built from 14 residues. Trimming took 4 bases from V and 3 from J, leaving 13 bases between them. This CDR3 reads CASSPGPMEETQYF. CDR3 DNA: TGTGCCAGCAGCCCGGGACCCATGGAAGAGACCCAGTACTTC.

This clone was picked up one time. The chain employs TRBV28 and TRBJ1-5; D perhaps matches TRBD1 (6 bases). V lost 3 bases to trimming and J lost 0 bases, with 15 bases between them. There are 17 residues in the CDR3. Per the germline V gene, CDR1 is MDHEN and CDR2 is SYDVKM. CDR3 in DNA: TGTGCCAGCAGTTTTCCAGGGGCGGATTATAGCAATCAGCCCCAGCATTTT. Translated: CASSFPGADYSNQPQHF.

The CDR3 region is CASSLEKTGGSEKLFF. In DNA, the CDR3 is TGCGCCAGCAGCTTGGAAAAGACAGGGGGCTCAGAAAAACTGTTTTTT. V and J are TRBV5-1 and TRBJ1-4; 10 nucleotides align to TRBD1. V lost 0 bases to trimming and J lost 8 bases; unmatched junction nucleotides: 7. This CDR3 comprises 16 residues. Germline CDR1 SGHRS, CDR2 YFSETQ. The variable domain in full, completed from reference TRBV5-1 and TRBJ1-4, reads KAGVTQTPRYLIKTRGQQVTLSCSPISGHRSVSWYQQTPGQGLQFLFEYFSETQRNKGNFPGRFSGRQFSNSRSEMNVSTLELGDSALYLCASSLEKTGGSEKLFFGSGTQLSVL.

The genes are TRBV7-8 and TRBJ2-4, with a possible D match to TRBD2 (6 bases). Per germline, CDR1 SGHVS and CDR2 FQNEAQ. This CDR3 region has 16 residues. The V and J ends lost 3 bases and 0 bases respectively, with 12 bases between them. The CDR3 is CASSFDVGLAKNIQYF. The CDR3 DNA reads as TGTGCCAGCAGCTTTGACGTGGGACTAGCCAAAAACATTCAGTACTTC.

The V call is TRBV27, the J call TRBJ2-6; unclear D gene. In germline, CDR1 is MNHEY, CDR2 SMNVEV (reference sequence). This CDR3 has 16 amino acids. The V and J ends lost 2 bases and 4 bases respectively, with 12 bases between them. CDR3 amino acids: CASSLRVGPGANVLTF. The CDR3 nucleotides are TGTGCCAGCAGTTTAAGGGTGGGTCCAGGGGCCAACGTCCTGACTTTC.

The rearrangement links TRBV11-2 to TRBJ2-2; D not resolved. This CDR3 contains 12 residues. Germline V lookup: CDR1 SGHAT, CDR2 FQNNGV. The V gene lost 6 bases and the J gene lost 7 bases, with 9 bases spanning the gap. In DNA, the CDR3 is TGTGCCAGCAGAACCTCACTCGGGGAGCTGTTTTTT. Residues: CASRTSLGELFF. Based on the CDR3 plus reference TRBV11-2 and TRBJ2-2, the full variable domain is EAGVAQSPRYKIIEKRQSVAFWCNPISGHATLYWYQQILGQGPKLLIQFQNNGVVDDSQLPKDRFSAERLKGVDSTLKIQPAKLEDSAVYLCASRTSLGELFFGEGSRLTVL.

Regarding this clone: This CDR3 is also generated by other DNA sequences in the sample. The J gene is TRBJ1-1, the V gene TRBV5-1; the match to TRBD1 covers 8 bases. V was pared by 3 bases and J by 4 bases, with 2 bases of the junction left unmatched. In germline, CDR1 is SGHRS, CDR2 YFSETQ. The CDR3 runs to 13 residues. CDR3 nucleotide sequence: TGCGCCAGCAGCTCTGGACAGGGCACTGAAGCTTTCTTT. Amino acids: CASSSGQGTEAFF.

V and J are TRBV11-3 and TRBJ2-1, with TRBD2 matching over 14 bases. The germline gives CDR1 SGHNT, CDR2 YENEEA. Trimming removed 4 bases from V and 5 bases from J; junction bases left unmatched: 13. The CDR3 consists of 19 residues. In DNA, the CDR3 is TGTGCCAGCAGCTCTCTCGGGACTAGCGGGAGAGAGGAGCACAATGAGCAGTTCTTC. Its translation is CASSSLGTSGREEHNEQFF. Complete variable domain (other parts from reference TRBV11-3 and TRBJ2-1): EAGVVQSPRYKIIEKKQPVAFWCNPISGHNTLYWYLQNLGQGPELLIRYENEEAVDDSQLPKDRFSAERLKGVDSTLKIQPAELGDSAVYLCASSSLGTSGREEHNEQFFGPGTRLTVL.

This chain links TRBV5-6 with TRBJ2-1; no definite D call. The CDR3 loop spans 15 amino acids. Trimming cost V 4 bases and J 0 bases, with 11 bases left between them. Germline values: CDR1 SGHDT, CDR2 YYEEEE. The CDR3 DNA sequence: TGTGCCAGCAGCCGAGGCACCAGCTCCTACAATGAGCAGTTCTTC. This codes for CASSRGTSSYNEQFF.